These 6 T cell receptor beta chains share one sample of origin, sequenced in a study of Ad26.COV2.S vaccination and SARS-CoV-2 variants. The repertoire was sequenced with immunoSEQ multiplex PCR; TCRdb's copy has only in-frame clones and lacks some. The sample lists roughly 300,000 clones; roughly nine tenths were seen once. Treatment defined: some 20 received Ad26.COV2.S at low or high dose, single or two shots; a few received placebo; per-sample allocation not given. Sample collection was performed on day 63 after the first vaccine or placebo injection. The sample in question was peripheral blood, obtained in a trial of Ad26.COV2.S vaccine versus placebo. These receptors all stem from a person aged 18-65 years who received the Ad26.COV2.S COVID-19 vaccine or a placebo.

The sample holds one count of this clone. The CDR3 DNA reads as TGTGCCAGCACACCAAGGGGGTTGCGGAGGGATCATCTTGGCTACACCTTC. Encoded protein: CASTPRGLRRDHLGYTF. The chain joins TRBV5-6 to TRBJ1-2; D possibly corresponds to TRBD1 (6 bases). V shed 6 bases and J shed 7 bases, with 28 bases lying between them. Germline CDR1 is SGHDT and CDR2 is YYEEEE. This CDR3 is 17 amino acids long.

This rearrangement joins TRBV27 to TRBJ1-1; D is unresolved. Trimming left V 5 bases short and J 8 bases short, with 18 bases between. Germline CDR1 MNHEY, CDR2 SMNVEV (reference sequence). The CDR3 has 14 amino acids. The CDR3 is CASSNTISGPEAFF. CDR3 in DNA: TGTGCCAGCAGTAACACCATTTCCGGGCCCGAAGCTTTCTTT.

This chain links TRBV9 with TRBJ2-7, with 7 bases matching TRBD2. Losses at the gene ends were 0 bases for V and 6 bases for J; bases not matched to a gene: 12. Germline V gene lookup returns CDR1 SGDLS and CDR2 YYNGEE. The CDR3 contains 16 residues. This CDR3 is CASSVGRSGGTSEQYF. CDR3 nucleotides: TGTGCCAGCAGCGTAGGAAGGTCGGGGGGTACCTCCGAGCAGTACTTC.

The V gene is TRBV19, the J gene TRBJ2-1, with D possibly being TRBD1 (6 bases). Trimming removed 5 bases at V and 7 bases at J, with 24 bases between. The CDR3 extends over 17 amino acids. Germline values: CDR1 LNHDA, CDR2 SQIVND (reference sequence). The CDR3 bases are TGTGCCAGTAGTTCAACAGGGCCCCTTTCTCTGGGGAATGAGCAGTTCTTC. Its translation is CASSSTGPLSLGNEQFF.

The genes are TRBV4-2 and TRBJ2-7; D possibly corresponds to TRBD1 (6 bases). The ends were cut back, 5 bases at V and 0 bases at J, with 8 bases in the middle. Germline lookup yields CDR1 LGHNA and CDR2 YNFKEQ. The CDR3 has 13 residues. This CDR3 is CASSRDTSYEQYF. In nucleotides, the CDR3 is TGTGCCAGCAGCAGGGACACCTCCTACGAGCAGTACTTC.

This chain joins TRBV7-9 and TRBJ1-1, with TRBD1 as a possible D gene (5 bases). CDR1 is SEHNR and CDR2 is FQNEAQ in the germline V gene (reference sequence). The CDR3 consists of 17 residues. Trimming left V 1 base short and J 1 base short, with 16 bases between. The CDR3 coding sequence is TGTGCCAGCAGCTTAGAGGTTGGCAGGGTGGGGAACACTGAAGCTTTCTTT. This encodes CASSLEVGRVGNTEAFF.